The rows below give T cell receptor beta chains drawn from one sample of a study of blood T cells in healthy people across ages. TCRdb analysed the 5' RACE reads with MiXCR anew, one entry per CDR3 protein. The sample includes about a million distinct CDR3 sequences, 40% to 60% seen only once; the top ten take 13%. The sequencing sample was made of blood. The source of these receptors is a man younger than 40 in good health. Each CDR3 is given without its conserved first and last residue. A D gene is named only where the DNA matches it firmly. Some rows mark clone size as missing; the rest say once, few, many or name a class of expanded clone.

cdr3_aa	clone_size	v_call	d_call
ASRFNTAAYEQY	.	TRBV2	.
ASSQTYYYNSPLH	many	TRBV4-3	.
ASSLLPDSNQPQH	.	TRBV5-1	.
ASIPVRIDEKLF	.	TRBV7-9	.
ASNPRGTGHGYT	.	TRBV5-4	TRBD1
AISEKAPRSTDTQY	.	TRBV10-3	.
SANVGADNEKLF	.	TRBV20-1	.
ASRDRGQETQY	.	TRBV3-1	TRBD1
ASSLSDRGPVYT	few	TRBV27	TRBD1
ASSPQEGLQY	.	TRBV7-2	.
SVVQDYQYNEQF	.	TRBV29-1	.
ASSATGSNGYT	once	TRBV28	.
ASSSGLDYT	.	TRBV28	.
ASSSDKNTDTQY	few	TRBV5-1	.
ASSPERTGTSGLSYEQY	few	TRBV4-1	TRBD2